These T cell receptor beta chains were read from a single sample in a study of post-analysis software for immune sequencing data. TCRdb passed the PCR reads through MiXCR, listing each CDR3 protein once. The repertoire holds about 810,000 distinct CDR3 sequences, around 50% seen once, with 4.6% in the top ten. Sequencing was carried out using blood. These receptors originate from a girl aged 10 to 17 with multiple sclerosis. Each CDR3 is given with its conserved first and last residue. D genes are given only for firm matches. Expanded clones are given a class, and other clones once, few, many or no size at all.

cdr3_length,d_call,clone_size,j_call,v_call,cdr3_nt,cdr3_aa
15,.,few,TRBJ1-1,TRBV29-1,TGCAGCGTTGGCCGGGGACTATCAATGAACACTGAAGCTTTCTTT,CSVGRGLSMNTEAFF
17,TRBD2,few,TRBJ2-2,TRBV4-2,TGTGCCAGCAGCCAAGATAGGACTAGTTATAACACCGGGGAGCTGTTTTTT,CASSQDRTSYNTGELFF
15,TRBD2,few,TRBJ2-3,TRBV20-1,TGCAGTGCTCGGGCCGGGACTAGACGCACAGATACGCAGTATTTT,CSARAGTRRTDTQYF
15,TRBD1,.,TRBJ2-5,TRBV12-3/TRBV12-4,TGTGCCAGCAGTACCCATGGACAGGGACAAGAGACCCAGTACTTC,CASSTHGQGQETQYF
11,.,few,TRBJ2-3,TRBV20-1,TGCAGTGCTAGGGAGAGGGGTACGCAGTATTTT,CSARERGTQYF
17,TRBD2,few,TRBJ2-1,TRBV20-1,TGCAGTGCGACCCGGACTAGCGGGGGGGCTCGTTACAATGAGCAGTTCTTC,CSATRTSGGARYNEQFF
13,TRBD2,.,TRBJ2-1,TRBV5-1,TGCGCCAGCAGCTTCGGACTAGACAATGAGCAGTTCTTC,CASSFGLDNEQFF
12,.,few,TRBJ2-7,TRBV10-3,TGTGCCATCTCTCAAAGGGGCAACGAGCAGTACTTC,CAISQRGNEQYF
13,TRBD2,.,TRBJ2-5,TRBV10-3,TGTGCCATGGCCACTAGCGGGGAAGAGACCCAGTACTTC,CAMATSGEETQYF
12,.,.,TRBJ2-5,TRBV27,TGTGCCATCACCCGGGGATCCGAGACCCAGTACTTC,CAITRGSETQYF
13,TRBD1,.,TRBJ2-5,TRBV10-3,TGTGCCATCAGTGAGGGCAGGGGGGAGACCCAGTACTTC,CAISEGRGETQYF
12,.,.,TRBJ2-1,TRBV29-1,TGCAGCGTTGAAGGGGAGGCGAATGAGCAGTTCTTC,CSVEGEANEQFF
14,.,few,TRBJ2-1,TRBV29-1,TGCAGCGTCTCAGTGGGCAGGGATTACAATGAGCAGTTCTTC,CSVSVGRDYNEQFF
14,.,few,TRBJ2-1,TRBV29-1,TGCAGCGTCAGTCCCGGGACGTGGGACAATGAGCAGTTCTTC,CSVSPGTWDNEQFF
13,TRBD1,.,TRBJ2-7,TRBV20-1,TGCAGTGCTAGAAGTCAGGGGGCTCAAGAGCAGTACTTC,CSARSQGAQEQYF
11,.,.,TRBJ1-1,TRBV29-1,TGCAGCCACGTCCTTGGAACTGAAGCTTTCTTT,CSHVLGTEAFF
15,.,.,TRBJ2-1,TRBV20-1,TGCAGTGTCTCGGGAGCCCACCTATCGTACAATGAGCAGTTCTTC,CSVSGAHLSYNEQFF
16,.,.,TRBJ2-1,TRBV3-1,TGTGCCAGCAGCCAAGAACTAGCAGGCTCCTACAATGAGCAGTTCTTC,CASSQELAGSYNEQFF
16,.,few,TRBJ2-3,TRBV7-2,TGTGCCAGCAGCTTAGTAAGGGGGGCAGGAACAGATACGCAGTATTTT,CASSLVRGAGTDTQYF
16,TRBD2,.,TRBJ2-1,TRBV4-1,TGCGCCAGCAGCCTCGGACTAGCGGGAGTTCAGAATGAGCAGTTCTTC,CASSLGLAGVQNEQFF
16,.,.,TRBJ2-7,TRBV14,TGTGCCAGCAGCCGAAGTGGGGGTAGCATTGCCTACGAGCAGTACTTC,CASSRSGGSIAYEQYF
12,.,few,TRBJ1-2,TRBV7-8,TGTGCCAGCAGCTTCAGGGATTTGGGCTACACCTTC,CASSFRDLGYTF
17,TRBD2,.,TRBJ2-1,TRBV7-9,TGTGCCAGCAGCTCCGACAGCCCGGGACTAGCGGGAGTTGAGCAGTTCTTC,CASSSDSPGLAGVEQFF
14,TRBD2,.,TRBJ2-5,TRBV13,TGTGCCAGCAGCTCCAGCGGGGGGATACAGACCCAGTACTTC,CASSSSGGIQTQYF
15,.,.,TRBJ2-5,TRBV12-3/TRBV12-4,TGTGCCAGCAGTTCCCCCGACTATTCCCAAGAGACCCAGTACTTC,CASSSPDYSQETQYF
12,.,.,TRBJ2-5,TRBV29-1,TGCAGCGTTGTAAACCCCCGGGAGACCCAGTACTTC,CSVVNPRETQYF
16,TRBD2,few,TRBJ2-7,TRBV3-1,TGTGCCAGCAGCTCCACTAGCGGGAGGGCCCTCTACGAGCAGTACTTC,CASSSTSGRALYEQYF
17,.,.,TRBJ2-1,TRBV12-3/TRBV12-4,TGTGCCAGCAGTTTAGCAGACTCCTGGGGGATATACAATGAGCAGTTCTTC,CASSLADSWGIYNEQFF
13,TRBD1,.,TRBJ2-1,TRBV29-1,TGCAGCGTTGATAAGGGGGCGCGAGGTGAGCAGTTCTTC,CSVDKGARGEQFF
14,TRBD2,few,TRBJ2-3,TRBV29-1,TGCAGCTCCGGGACTAGCGGTAGCACAGATACGCAGTATTTT,CSSGTSGSTDTQYF
14,TRBD2,.,TRBJ2-5,TRBV27,TGTGCCAGCAGTAGACTAGCATCACAAGAGACCCAGTACTTC,CASSRLASQETQYF
15,TRBD1,.,TRBJ2-3,TRBV25-1,TGTGCCAGCAGCCGCGACAGGGGTTCTCCAGATACGCAGTATTTT,CASSRDRGSPDTQYF
17,TRBD2,.,TRBJ2-3,TRBV11-1,TGTGCCAGCACCCTCGGACTAGCACCAACTAGCACAGATACGCAGTATTTT,CASTLGLAPTSTDTQYF
11,TRBD1,.,TRBJ2-7,TRBV10-3,TGTGCCATCAAACAGGGGGACGAGCAGTACTTC,CAIKQGDEQYF
17,.,few,TRBJ2-1,TRBV14,TGTGCCAGCAGCCAGGCGCTTGTCGGATACTCCTACAATGAGCAGTTCTTC,CASSQALVGYSYNEQFF
17,.,few,TRBJ2-1,TRBV20-1,TGCAGTGCTAGAGATTCGGAGCGACCCGCCCGGTACAATGAGCAGTTCTTC,CSARDSERPARYNEQFF
13,.,.,TRBJ1-1,TRBV29-1,TGCAGCGTTGAAGCCGGGACTCAGACTGAAGCTTTCTTT,CSVEAGTQTEAFF
17,TRBD2,.,TRBJ2-5,TRBV25-1,TGTGCCAGCAGTGGGACTAGCGGGGGGGCCCGGAAAGAGACCCAGTACTTC,CASSGTSGGARKETQYF
16,.,.,TRBJ2-4,TRBV5-1,TGCGCCAGCAGCCTCGGCCGCCAGGGGGCCAAAAACATTCAGTACTTC,CASSLGRQGAKNIQYF
13,.,.,TRBJ2-1,TRBV7-9,TGTGCCAGCAGCTTACCCAGCAGGGATGAGCAGTTCTTC,CASSLPSRDEQFF
16,TRBD2,.,TRBJ2-1,TRBV5-5,TGTGCCAGCAGCTTGGGGGTCGGACTAGCGAGGCTTGAGCAGTTCTTC,CASSLGVGLARLEQFF